The 14 T cell receptor beta chains presented below share a single source sample, sequenced in a study of graft-versus-host responses after intestinal transplantation. The protocol was immunoSEQ multiplex PCR, while the TCRdb copy is restricted to in-frame clones and leaves out a portion. The table includes 20,000 to 25,000 clones, almost 85% detected once. Antigen specificity for these receptors is unknown. This specimen consisted of unstimulated CD8+ T cells sorted from spleen or lymph node cells, obtained before transplant. These receptors all come from a human donor who was the organ donor for an intestinal transplant.

This sequence joins TRBV13 and TRBJ1-1; D unresolved. The CDR3 length is 14 residues. V was trimmed by 7 bases and J by 4 bases, leaving 16 bases between them. Germline lookup yields CDR1 PRHDT and CDR2 FYEKMQ (reference sequence). CDR3 protein: CASTPRSRSTEAFF. The CDR3 DNA follows: TGTGCCAGCACCCCTCGTAGTCGGAGCACTGAAGCTTTCTTT.

V and J are TRBV5-1 and TRBJ2-5, with D possibly TRBD2 on 6 matching bases. Germline V CDR1 and CDR2: SGHRS, YFSETQ. Trimming pared 4 bases from V and 4 bases from J, leaving 17 bases between. The CDR3 covers 15 residues. The CDR3 here is CASSGGPGRSETQYF. CDR3 sequence (DNA): TGCGCCAGCAGCGGAGGGCCGGGACGATCAGAGACCCAGTACTTC. The complete variable domain, with remaining parts taken from reference TRBV5-1 and TRBJ2-5, reads KAGVTQTPRYLIKTRGQQVTLSCSPISGHRSVSWYQQTPGQGLQFLFEYFSETQRNKGNFPGRFSGRQFSNSRSEMNVSTLELGDSALYLCASSGGPGRSETQYFGPGTRLLVL.

This clone was detected only once. The J gene is TRBJ2-7, the V gene TRBV7-9; 7 nucleotides align to TRBD1. Losses at the gene ends were 5 bases for V and 0 bases for J; bases not matched to a gene: 10. This CDR3 region has 16 residues. CDR1 and CDR2 (germline): SEHNR, FQNEAQ (reference sequence). The CDR3 spells CASSPLIGTASYEQYF. The CDR3 DNA reads TGTGCCAGCAGCCCCCTCATCGGGACAGCCTCCTACGAGCAGTACTTC.

A remark on this clone: The junction does not match germline at one end; this may be a read error. The DNA of the CDR3 is TGTTCCAGTAGTGTACAGGGGTCCTATGGCTACACCTTC. It encodes CSSSVQGSYGYTF. The J gene is TRBJ1-2, the V gene TRBV19; 7 nucleotides align to TRBD1. From germline, CDR1 is LNHDA and CDR2 SQIVND (reference sequence). The CDR3 totals 13 residues.

This clone was counted a few times. The rearrangement joins TRBV2 to TRBJ2-1, with TRBD1 matching over 7 bases. In germline, CDR1 is SNHLY, CDR2 FYNNEI. After removal of 4 bases from V and 0 bases from J, the junction contained 9 bases not matched to a gene. This CDR3 has 17 amino acids. The CDR3 protein is CASSGGKRGLSYNEQFF. The CDR3 coding sequence is TGTGCCAGCAGTGGGGGGAAGAGGGGGCTCTCCTACAATGAGCAGTTCTTC.

The CDR3 coding sequence is TGTGCCAGCAGCCGCGGGACTGCTAGCACAGATACGCAGTATTTT. Amino acids: CASSRGTASTDTQYF. The chain carries TRBV27 and TRBJ2-3; tentatively, D is TRBD2 (6 bases). CDR3 length: 15 amino acids. Per the germline V gene, CDR1 is MNHEY and CDR2 is SMNVEV (reference sequence). The V and J ends lost 6 bases and 0 bases respectively, with 13 bases between them.

The J gene is TRBJ2-7, the V gene TRBV5-6, with D perhaps TRBD1 or TRBD2 (5 bases each). Germline CDR1 SGHDT, CDR2 YYEEEE. The length of the CDR3 is 11 residues. The V and J ends lost 3 bases and 5 bases respectively, with 6 bases between them. The CDR3 DNA reads TGTGCCAGCAGCTGGGACCACGAGCAGTACTTC. It codes for CASSWDHEQYF.

The V and J genes are TRBV4-3 and TRBJ1-1, with D uncertain. The germline V gene encodes CDR1 LGHNA and CDR2 YSLEER. Trimming removed 0 bases from V and 7 bases from J, with 6 bases in between. CDR3 length: 12 amino acids. The CDR3 DNA is TGCGCCAGCAGCCAAGAAGGGAATGAAGCTTTCTTT. It codes for CASSQEGNEAFF.

As DNA, the CDR3 is TGTGCTAGTGGTTCCGGACAGGGGGAATACGAGCAGTACTTC. Translating gives CASGSGQGEYEQYF. This chain links TRBV12-5 with TRBJ2-7; TRBD1 agrees at 10 bases. Germline CDR1 reads LGHNT; CDR2 reads FRNRAP. The length of the CDR3 is 14 residues. V lost 4 bases to trimming and J lost 4 bases; unmatched junction nucleotides: 4.

This chain joins TRBV9 and TRBJ2-1; D perhaps matches TRBD1 (6 bases). CDR1 SGDLS and CDR2 YYNGEE come from the germline V gene. The CDR3 totals 15 residues. V was clipped by 3 bases and J by 2 bases, with 12 bases between them. CDR3 sequence reads: CASSDRAGPYNEQFF. In DNA form, the CDR3 reads TGTGCCAGCAGCGACAGGGCGGGCCCCTACAATGAGCAGTTCTTC.

The rearrangement links TRBV7-9 to TRBJ2-2, with D possibly TRBD1 on 6 matching bases. Germline-derived CDR1 and CDR2 are SEHNR and FQNEAQ (reference sequence). The CDR3 is 17 amino acids. V lost 8 bases to trimming and J lost 0 bases, with 19 bases between them. CDR3 amino acids: CASRSLGEGANTGELFF. The DNA of the CDR3 is TGTGCCAGCCGCTCTCTTGGAGAGGGGGCGAACACCGGGGAGCTGTTTTTT.

The chain uses TRBV5-1 and TRBJ2-7, with a tentative D call TRBD1 (6 bases). The V end lost 0 bases, the J end lost 6 bases, and 13 bases lay between the germline ends. Looked up from germline, CDR1 is SGHRS and CDR2 is YFSETQ. The CDR3 runs 14 residues. In DNA, the CDR3 is TGCGCCAGCAGCTTGGCTTCAGGGGTGGGCGAGCAGTACTTC. It encodes CASSLASGVGEQYF.

The J gene is TRBJ2-7, the V gene TRBV13; TRBD1 is a possible D gene (6 bases). The CDR3 totals 14 residues. Germline V gives CDR1 PRHDT, CDR2 FYEKMQ (reference sequence). Trimming cost V 0 bases and J 3 bases, with 9 bases left between them. CDR3 coding DNA: TGTGCCAGCAGCTTAGGCAGGGGCCTCTACGAGCAGTACTTC. Protein product: CASSLGRGLYEQYF.

The CDR3 sequence is CASSQDTHRATYYSYEQYF. The CDR3 region has the DNA TGCGCCAGCAGCCAAGATACCCACAGGGCAACATACTACTCCTACGAGCAGTACTTC. This chain links TRBV4-1 with TRBJ2-5, with D perhaps matching TRBD1 (6 bases). Judging by the DNA end, TRBJ2-7 fits better; the J call may be wrong. This CDR3 has 19 residues. Germline V gene data show CDR1 as MGHRA and CDR2 as YSYEKL.